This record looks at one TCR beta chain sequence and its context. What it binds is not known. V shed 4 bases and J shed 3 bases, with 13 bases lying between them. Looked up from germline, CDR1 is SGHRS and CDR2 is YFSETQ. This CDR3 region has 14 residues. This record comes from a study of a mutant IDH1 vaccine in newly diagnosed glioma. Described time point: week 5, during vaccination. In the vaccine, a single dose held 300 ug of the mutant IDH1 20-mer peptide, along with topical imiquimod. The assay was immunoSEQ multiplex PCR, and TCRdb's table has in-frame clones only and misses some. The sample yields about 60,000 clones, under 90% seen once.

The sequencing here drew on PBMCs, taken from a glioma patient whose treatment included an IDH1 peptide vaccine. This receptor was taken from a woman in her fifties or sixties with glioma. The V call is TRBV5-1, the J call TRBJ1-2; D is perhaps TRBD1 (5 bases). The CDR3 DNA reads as TGCGCCAGCAGCCCGTTGACAGCCGACTATGGCTACACCTTC. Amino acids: CASSPLTADYGYTF.